The subject of this entry is one T cell receptor beta chain. Its antigen is unknown. The sample belongs to a study of glioma-infiltrating T cells. In the study overall: Target coverage was about 4.5- to 11-fold for 800,000 to 1,000,000 blood T cells. Study-level findings and limits: Tissue and blood shared very few CDR3 sequences. Gliomas, especially low-grade, showed above-expected tissue-blood divergence; non-neoplastic patients showed below. Signature shared blood CDR3 motifs were enriched in low-divergence and depleted in high-divergence patients.

Trimming took off 2 bases at V and 5 bases at J, with 17 bases between the two ends. Germline CDR1 reads MNHNY; CDR2 reads SVGAGI (reference sequence). The CDR3 loop spans 16 amino acids. Amplification of TCR alpha and beta CDR3 regions from RNA used iRepertoire nested multiplex PCR. TCRdb re-called the multiplex PCR reads through MiXCR, storing one row per CDR3 protein. The table shows 300,000 to 400,000 distinct CDR3 sequences, with about 40% occurring only once. The specimen was glioma tissue, nonneoplastic brain tissue, or PBMCs (not recorded which). V gene TRBV6-6 combines with J gene TRBJ2-3; perhaps TRBD2 as D (5 bases). The receptor was isolated from a human donor with low-grade glioma or glioblastoma, undergoing nonglioma brain surgery, or in good health (not recorded which). The DNA for the CDR3 is TGTGCCAGCAGTTACAGTGAGGGAGTGAAATTAGATACGCAGTATTTT. Its protein is CASSYSEGVKLDTQYF.